These T cell receptor beta chains were read from a single sample in a study of blood T cell repertoires in COVID-19. TCRdb's copy holds only in-frame clones and misses some; the assay was immunoSEQ multiplex PCR. This sample has about 39,000 clones, with about four fifths found just once. Sequenced material: peripheral blood. The receptors shown here come from a man between 60 and 70 years old in a cohort sampled during active COVID-19. Each CDR3 is given with its conserved first and last residue. A D gene is named only where the DNA matches it firmly. Size tells how often a clone was seen (once, few, many) or the class of an expanded clone, and some rows leave it out.

CSVKLGWNTEAFF,TGCAGCGTTAAACTCGGTTGGAACACTGAAGCTTTCTTT,-,TRBJ1-1,TRBV29-1,-
CASSQDIGTSKYEQYF,TGTGCCAGCAGCCAAGATATCGGGACTAGTAAATACGAGCAGTACTTC,TRBD2,TRBJ2-7,TRBV3-1/TRBV3-2,-
CASSPYSNQPQHF,TGTGCCAGCAGCCCCTATAGCAATCAGCCCCAGCATTTT,-,TRBJ1-5,TRBV6-5,-
CASSREGYEQYF,TGTGCCAGCAGCCGGGAGGGCTACGAGCAGTACTTC,TRBD2,TRBJ2-7,TRBV7-9,few
CASSPASGRGTGELFF,TGCGCCAGCAGCCCTGCTAGCGGGAGGGGAACCGGGGAGCTGTTTTTT,TRBD2,TRBJ2-2,TRBV4-1,once
CASSQGYNQPQHF,TGCGCCAGCAGCCAAGGTTACAATCAGCCCCAGCATTTT,-,TRBJ1-5,TRBV4-1,-
CASSRTGVKGAESYNEQFF,TGTGCCAGCAGCAGGACAGGGGTGAAGGGAGCGGAATCTTACAATGAGCAGTTCTTC,TRBD1,TRBJ2-1,TRBV7-9,-
CASSIGTGNTEAFF,TGTGCCAGTAGTATTGGGACAGGGAACACTGAAGCTTTCTTT,TRBD1,TRBJ1-1,TRBV19,-
CASSPYESHNEQFF,TGTGCCAGCAGCCCTTATGAGAGTCACAATGAGCAGTTCTTC,-,TRBJ2-1,TRBV7-2,-
CAWSVLSPEQFF,TGTGCCTGGAGTGTGCTTAGTCCCGAGCAGTTCTTC,-,TRBJ2-1,TRBV30,few
CASSRGGVQETQYF,TGTGCCAGCAGCCGGGGGGGAGTCCAAGAGACCCAGTACTTC,TRBD2,TRBJ2-5,TRBV7-8,-
CASPSSNTGELFF,TGTGCCAGCCCCTCCTCGAACACCGGGGAGCTGTTTTTT,-,TRBJ2-2,TRBV12-3/TRBV12-4,-
CASSEALAGRGKNEQFF,TGCGCCAGCAGCGAAGCTCTGGCCGGGCGGGGAAAGAATGAGCAGTTCTTC,-,TRBJ2-1,TRBV5-1,-
CASSVDSGGYTF,TGTGCCAGCAGCGTCGACAGTGGTGGCTACACCTTC,-,TRBJ1-2,TRBV2,-
CASSLSRAGKNNEQFF,TGTGCCAGCAGCTTGTCCCGGGCAGGGAAGAACAATGAGCAGTTCTTC,-,TRBJ2-1,TRBV5-4,-
CASSLGRTTDYGYTF,TGTGCCAGCAGCTTGGGGCGGACGACGGACTATGGCTACACCTTC,-,TRBJ1-2,TRBV7-8,-
CASSPGLEGADTQYF,TGTGCCAGCAGCCCCGGGCTAGAGGGAGCAGATACGCAGTATTTT,-,TRBJ2-3,TRBV5-8,-
CASMIHGAPLHF,TGTGCCAGTATGATCCACGGGGCACCCCTCCACTTT,-,TRBJ1-6,TRBV28,once
CASSPSGSETQYF,TGTGCCAGCAGCCCTTCGGGTTCAGAGACCCAGTACTTC,-,TRBJ2-5,TRBV12-3/TRBV12-4,-
CAGAPDRNQPQHF,TGTGCCGGGGCTCCCGACCGCAATCAGCCCCAGCATTTT,-,TRBJ1-5,TRBV7-8,-
CASGSNAGTSGLMTGELFF,TGTGCTAGTGGTTCAAATGCCGGGACTAGCGGACTCATGACCGGGGAGCTGTTTTTT,TRBD2,TRBJ2-2,TRBV12-5,-
CASSSRQVNTEAFF,TGTGCCAGCAGCTCCCGCCAGGTGAACACTGAAGCTTTCTTT,-,TRBJ1-1,TRBV7-9,-
CASTESTYTGELFF,TGTGCCAGCACTGAATCCACATACACCGGGGAGCTGTTTTTT,-,TRBJ2-2,TRBV28,-
CASSLGGATTGELFF,TGTGCCAGCAGCTTGGGGGGGGCGACCACCGGGGAGCTGTTTTTT,-,TRBJ2-2,TRBV11-2,-
CATSDPGLAGATDTQYF,TGTGCCACCAGTGACCCCGGACTAGCGGGAGCAACAGATACGCAGTATTTT,TRBD2,TRBJ2-3,TRBV24-1,-
CASSAGTGTYSSYEQYF,TGCGCCAGCAGCGCGGGTACCGGGACATATTCCTCCTACGAGCAGTACTTC,-,TRBJ2-7,TRBV5-1,-
CSVEETGTQETQYF,TGCAGCGTTGAAGAGACAGGGACTCAAGAGACCCAGTACTTC,-,TRBJ2-5,TRBV29-1,-
CASSLSSGGAGETQYF,TGTGCCAGCAGTTTATCGAGCGGGGGGGCCGGGGAGACCCAGTACTTC,TRBD2,TRBJ2-5,TRBV27,few
CASSIGGTAGQPQHF,TGTGCCAGCAGTATAGGGGGGACAGCGGGTCAGCCCCAGCATTTT,TRBD1,TRBJ1-5,TRBV11-3,-
CASSLGTEYGYTF,TGTGCCAGCAGTTTGGGGACAGAGTATGGCTACACCTTC,TRBD1,TRBJ1-2,TRBV28,few
CASSRRTATNEKLFF,TGTGCCAGCTCCCGAAGGACAGCAACTAATGAAAAACTGTTTTTT,-,TRBJ1-4,TRBV18,-
CASSPPAGPNTEAFF,TGTGCCAGCTCACCACCGGCGGGACCGAACACTGAAGCTTTCTTT,-,TRBJ1-1,TRBV18,-
CATSRDTGTGGELFF,TGTGCCACCAGCAGAGATACAGGGACGGGGGGGGAGCTGTTTTTT,-,TRBJ2-2,TRBV15,-
CASSSWTGLNEQFF,TGTGCCAGCAGTTCCTGGACGGGATTGAATGAGCAGTTCTTC,-,TRBJ2-1,TRBV28,-
CASSESVGYEELFF,TGTGCCAGCAGTGAAAGTGTTGGGTATGAGGAACTGTTTTTT,-,TRBJ1-4,TRBV2,few